This T cell receptor beta chain was sequenced during a study of vaccination and CD4 T cells after COVID-19. Background on the study: From HCoV-229E, HCoV-OC43, HCoV-NL63 and SARS-CoV-2, overlapping spike peptides were used to stimulate the cells.

As to this clonotype: The antigen remains unidentified.

Study-wide findings and caveats: Spike mono-reactive status applied to 304 of 307 vaccine-specific clones in convalescent patients.

Oncomine TCR Beta short-read sequencing was applied to DNA from cultured CD4+ T cells. Someone extracted genomic DNA from cultured CD4+ T cells. TCRdb itself ran the PCR reads through MiXCR, one entry per CDR3 protein. The sample contains about 10,000 distinct CDR3 sequences, roughly a third of which appear only once. The CDR3 length is 14 residues. Trimming took 0 bases from V and 13 from J, leaving 19 bases between them. Germline V gives CDR1 SGHRS, CDR2 YFSETQ. Treatment here: roughly 11-day PBMC culture with coronavirus spike peptide pools or control peptides (ViraFEST assay). Before the COVID-19 pandemic (2011-2018), CD4+ T cells were obtained from the unexposed donor. With SARS-CoV-2 S/N and four cold-coronavirus spikes, unexposed-donor CD4+ T cells were probed, cells permitting.

This chain joins TRBV5-1 and TRBJ2-5; TRBD1 is a possible D gene (6 bases). Input material: CD4+ T cells from blood, cultured in vitro. The clonotype originates from a human donor in good health. CDR3 DNA sequence: TGCGCCAGCAGCTTGGGGGGGCGGTCCTTAAACCCGTACTTC. Residues: CASSLGGRSLNPYF.